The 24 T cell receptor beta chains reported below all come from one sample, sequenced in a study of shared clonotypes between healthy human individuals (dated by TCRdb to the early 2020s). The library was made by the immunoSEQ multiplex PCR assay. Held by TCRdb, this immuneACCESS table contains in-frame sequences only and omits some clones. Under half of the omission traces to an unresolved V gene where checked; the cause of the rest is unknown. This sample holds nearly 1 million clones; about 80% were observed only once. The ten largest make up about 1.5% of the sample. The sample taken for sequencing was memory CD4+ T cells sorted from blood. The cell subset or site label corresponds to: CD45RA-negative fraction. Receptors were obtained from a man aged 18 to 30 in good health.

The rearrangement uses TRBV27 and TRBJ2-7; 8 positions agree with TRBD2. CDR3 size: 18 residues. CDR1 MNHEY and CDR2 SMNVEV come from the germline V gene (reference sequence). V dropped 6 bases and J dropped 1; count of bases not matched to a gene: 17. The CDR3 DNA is TGTGCCAGCAGGCCCGCGGGGCGGGGGGCCACTTTTTCCTACGAGCAGTACTTC. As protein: CASRPAGRGATFSYEQYF.

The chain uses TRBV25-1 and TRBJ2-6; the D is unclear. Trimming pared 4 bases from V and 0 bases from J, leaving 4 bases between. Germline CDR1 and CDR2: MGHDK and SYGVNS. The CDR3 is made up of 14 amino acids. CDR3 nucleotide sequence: TGTGCCAGCAGTGGTGTCTCTGGGGCCAACGTCCTGACTTTC. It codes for CASSGVSGANVLTF.

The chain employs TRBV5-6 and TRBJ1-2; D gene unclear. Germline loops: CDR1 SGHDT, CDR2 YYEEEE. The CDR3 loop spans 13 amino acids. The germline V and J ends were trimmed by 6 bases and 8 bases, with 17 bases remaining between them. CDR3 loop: CASILLATNGYTF. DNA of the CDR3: TGTGCCAGCATTCTGCTTGCAACGAACGGCTACACCTTC.

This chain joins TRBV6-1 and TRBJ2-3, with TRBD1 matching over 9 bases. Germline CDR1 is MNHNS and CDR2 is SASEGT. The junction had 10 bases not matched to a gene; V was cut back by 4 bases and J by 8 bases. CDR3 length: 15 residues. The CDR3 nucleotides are TGTGCCAGCAGTGCCGGGACAGGGAACTTAGGTACGCAGTATTTT. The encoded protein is CASSAGTGNLGTQYF.

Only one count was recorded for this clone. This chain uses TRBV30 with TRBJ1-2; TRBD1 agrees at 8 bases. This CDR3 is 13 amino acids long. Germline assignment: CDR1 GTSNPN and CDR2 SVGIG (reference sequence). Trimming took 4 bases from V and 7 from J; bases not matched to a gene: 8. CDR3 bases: TGTGCCTGGAACTCCGGACAGGGTGGTGGCTACACCTTC. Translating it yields CAWNSGQGGGYTF. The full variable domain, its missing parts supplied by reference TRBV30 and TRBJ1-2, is SQTIHQWPATLVQPVGSPLSLECTVEGTSNPNLYWYRQAAGRGLQLLFYSVGIGQISSEVPQNLSASRPQDRQFILSSKKLLLSDSGFYLCAWNSGQGGGYTFGSGTRLTVV.

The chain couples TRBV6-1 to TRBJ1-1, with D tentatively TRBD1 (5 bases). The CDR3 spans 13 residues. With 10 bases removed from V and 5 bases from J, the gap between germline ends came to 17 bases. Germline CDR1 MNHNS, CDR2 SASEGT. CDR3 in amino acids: CATGTFLTTEAFF. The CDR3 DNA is TGTGCCACCGGGACCTTCCTGACGACTGAAGCTTTCTTT.

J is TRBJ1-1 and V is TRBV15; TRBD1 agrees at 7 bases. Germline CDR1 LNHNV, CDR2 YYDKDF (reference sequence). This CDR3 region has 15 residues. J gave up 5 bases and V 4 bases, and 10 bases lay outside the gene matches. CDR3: CATSTGTQGGTEAFF. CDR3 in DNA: TGTGCCACCAGCACAGGTACCCAGGGGGGGACTGAAGCTTTCTTT.

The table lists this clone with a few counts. This CDR3 reads CASSKGTQGNEQFF. CDR3 sequence (DNA): TGTGCCAGTAGTAAGGGAACTCAGGGGAATGAGCAGTTCTTC. The chain uses TRBV19 and TRBJ2-1; TRBD1 might be the D (6 bases). Germline CDR1 LNHDA, CDR2 SQIVND (reference sequence). The CDR3 totals 14 residues. The V end was cut by 4 bases, the J end by 7 bases, with 14 bases between.

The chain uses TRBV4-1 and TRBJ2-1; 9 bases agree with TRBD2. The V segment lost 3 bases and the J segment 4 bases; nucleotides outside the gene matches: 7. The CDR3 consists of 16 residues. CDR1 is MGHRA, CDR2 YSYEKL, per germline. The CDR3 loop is CASSQGSGGLYNEQFF. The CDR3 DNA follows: TGCGCCAGCAGCCAGGGGAGCGGGGGGCTATACAATGAGCAGTTCTTC.

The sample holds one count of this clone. CDR3 residues: CASSLESSAGADTQYF. The DNA of the CDR3 is TGTGCCAGCAGCTTAGAAAGTTCAGCGGGGGCAGATACGCAGTATTTT. This rearrangement joins TRBV11-2 to TRBJ2-3; 8 bases are shared with TRBD2. The CDR3 covers 16 residues. J was trimmed by 4 bases and V by 0 bases; bases with no gene match: 6. CDR1 and CDR2 from the germline V gene are SGHAT and FQNNGV.

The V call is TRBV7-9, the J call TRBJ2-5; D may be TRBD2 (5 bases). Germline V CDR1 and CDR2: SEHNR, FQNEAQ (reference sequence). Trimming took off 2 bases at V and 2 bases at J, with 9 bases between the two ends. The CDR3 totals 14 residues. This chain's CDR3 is CASSLLREQETQYF. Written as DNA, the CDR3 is TGTGCCAGCAGCTTATTAAGGGAGCAAGAGACCCAGTACTTC.

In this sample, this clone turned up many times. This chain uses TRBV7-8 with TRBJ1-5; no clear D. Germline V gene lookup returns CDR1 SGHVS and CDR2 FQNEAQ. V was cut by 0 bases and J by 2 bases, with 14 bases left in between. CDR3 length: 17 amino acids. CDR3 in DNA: TGTGCCAGCAGCTTAGCTCGTCCCCTCGAGGGCAATCAGCCCCAGCATTTT. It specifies CASSLARPLEGNQPQHF.

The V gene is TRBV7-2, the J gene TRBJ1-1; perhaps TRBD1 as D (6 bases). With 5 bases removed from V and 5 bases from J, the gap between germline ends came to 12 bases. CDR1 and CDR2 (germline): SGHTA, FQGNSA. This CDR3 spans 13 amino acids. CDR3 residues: CASSPRRGTEAFF. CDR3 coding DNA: TGTGCCAGCAGCCCTCGCAGGGGTACTGAAGCTTTCTTT. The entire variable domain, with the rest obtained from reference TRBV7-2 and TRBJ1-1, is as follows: GAGVSQSPSNKVTEKGKDVELRCDPISGHTALYWYRQSLGQGLEFLIYFQGNSAPDKSGLPSDRFSAERTGGSVSTLTIQRTQQEDSAVYLCASSPRRGTEAFFGQGTRLTVV.

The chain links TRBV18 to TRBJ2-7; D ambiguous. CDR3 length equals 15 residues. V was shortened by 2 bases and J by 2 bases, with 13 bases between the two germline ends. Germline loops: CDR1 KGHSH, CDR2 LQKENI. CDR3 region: CASSPFGQQAYEQYF. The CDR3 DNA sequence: TGTGCCAGCTCACCATTTGGGCAGCAAGCCTACGAGCAGTACTTC.

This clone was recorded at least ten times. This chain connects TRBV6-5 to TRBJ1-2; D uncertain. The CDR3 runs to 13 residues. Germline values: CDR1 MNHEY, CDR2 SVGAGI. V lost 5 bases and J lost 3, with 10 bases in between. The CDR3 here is CASSPGRHYGYTF. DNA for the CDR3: TGTGCCAGCAGTCCCGGCCGTCACTATGGCTACACCTTC.

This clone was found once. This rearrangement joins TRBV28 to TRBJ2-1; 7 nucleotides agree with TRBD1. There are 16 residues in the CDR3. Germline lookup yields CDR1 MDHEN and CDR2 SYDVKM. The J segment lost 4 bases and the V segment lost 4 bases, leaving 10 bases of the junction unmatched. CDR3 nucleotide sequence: TGTGCCAGCAGTTCGGGACAGACAACTCTATACAATGAGCAGTTCTTC. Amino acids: CASSSGQTTLYNEQFF.

The CDR3 here is CASGRGGTAPYEQYF. The CDR3 DNA follows: TGCGCCAGCGGTAGGGGCGGGACGGCTCCCTACGAGCAGTACTTC. The chain employs TRBV5-1 and TRBJ2-7; maybe TRBD2 (6 bases). Germline loops: CDR1 SGHRS, CDR2 YFSETQ. The CDR3 sequence is 15 residues long. Trimming pared 7 bases from V and 2 bases from J, leaving 19 bases between.

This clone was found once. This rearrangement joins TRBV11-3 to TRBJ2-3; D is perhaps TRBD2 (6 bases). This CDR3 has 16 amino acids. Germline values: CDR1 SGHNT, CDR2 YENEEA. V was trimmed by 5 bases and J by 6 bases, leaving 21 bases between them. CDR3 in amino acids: CASSPGTPGRSDTQYF. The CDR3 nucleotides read TGTGCCAGCAGCCCCGGGACTCCGGGTCGTTCGGATACGCAGTATTTT.

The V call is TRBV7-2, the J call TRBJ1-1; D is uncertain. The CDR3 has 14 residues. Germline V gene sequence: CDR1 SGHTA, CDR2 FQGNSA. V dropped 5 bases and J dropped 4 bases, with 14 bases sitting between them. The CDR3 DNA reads TGTGCCAGCAGCCGTGAGAGGGCTGGCACTGAAGCTTTCTTT. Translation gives CASSRERAGTEAFF.

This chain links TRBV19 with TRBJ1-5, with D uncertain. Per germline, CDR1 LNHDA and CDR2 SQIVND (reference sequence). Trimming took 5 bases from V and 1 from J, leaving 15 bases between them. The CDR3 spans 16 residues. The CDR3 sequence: CASSVLGTPSNQPQHF. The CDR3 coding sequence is TGTGCCAGTAGTGTACTCGGAACACCCAGCAATCAGCCCCAGCATTTT.

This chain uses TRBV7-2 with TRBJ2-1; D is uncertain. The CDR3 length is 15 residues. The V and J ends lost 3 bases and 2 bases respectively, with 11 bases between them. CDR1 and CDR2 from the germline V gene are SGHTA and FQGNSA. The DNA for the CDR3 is TGTGCCAGCAGCTTTACAGTTGACCCCTACAATGAGCAGTTCTTC. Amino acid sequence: CASSFTVDPYNEQFF.

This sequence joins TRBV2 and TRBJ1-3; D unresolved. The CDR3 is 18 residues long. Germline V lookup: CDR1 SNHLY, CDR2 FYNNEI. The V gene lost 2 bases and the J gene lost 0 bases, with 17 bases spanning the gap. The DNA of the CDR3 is TGTGCCAGCAGTGAACTAGTTCGGTCCATAGACTCTGGAAACACCATATATTTT. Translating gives CASSELVRSIDSGNTIYF. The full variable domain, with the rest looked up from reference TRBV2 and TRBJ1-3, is EPEVTQTPSHQVTQMGQEVILRCVPISNHLYFYWYRQILGQKVEFLVSFYNNEISEKSEIFDDQFSVERPDGSNFTLKIRSTKLEDSAMYFCASSELVRSIDSGNTIYFGEGSWLTVV.

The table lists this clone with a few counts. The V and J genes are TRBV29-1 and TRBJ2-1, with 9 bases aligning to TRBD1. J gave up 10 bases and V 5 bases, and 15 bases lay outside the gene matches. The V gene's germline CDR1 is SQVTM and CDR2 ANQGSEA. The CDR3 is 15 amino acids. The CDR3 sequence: CSVCQGTGSLREQFF. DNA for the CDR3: TGCAGCGTTTGCCAAGGGACAGGGTCTTTGAGGGAGCAGTTCTTC.

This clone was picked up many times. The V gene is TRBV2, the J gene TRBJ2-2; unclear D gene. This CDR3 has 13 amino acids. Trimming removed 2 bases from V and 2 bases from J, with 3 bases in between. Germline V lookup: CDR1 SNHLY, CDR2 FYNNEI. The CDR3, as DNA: TGTGCCAGCAGTGAACACAACACCGGGGAGCTGTTTTTT. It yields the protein CASSEHNTGELFF.